One sample yielded the 8 T cell receptor beta chains listed below, sequenced in a study of cytomegalovirus exposure and HLA in healthy donors. The PCR ran on 60 Vbeta and 13 Jbeta primers. The assay was immunoSEQ multiplex PCR, and TCRdb's table has in-frame clones only and misses some. The table has roughly 150,000 clones, 80% to 90% seen once. What was sequenced was PBMCs. The receptors stem from a man aged 25-45 years in good health and CMV-seropositive.

The gene calls are TRBV7-8 and TRBJ1-3; no clear D. The V end was cut by 1 base, the J end by 0 bases, with 7 bases between. CDR3 length equals 15 residues. CDR1 and CDR2 (germline): SGHVS, FQNEAQ. The CDR3 loop reads CASSLGPFSGNTIYF. CDR3 DNA sequence: TGTGCCAGCAGCTTAGGTCCATTCTCTGGAAACACCATATATTTT.

Written as DNA, the CDR3 is TGTGCCAGCAGCTTTTTAACAGGGGGCAATGAGCAGTTCTTC. This gives the protein CASSFLTGGNEQFF. The chain recombines TRBV11-2 with TRBJ2-1, with 8 bases lining up with TRBD1. The J segment lost 6 bases and the V segment lost 3 bases, leaving 4 bases of the junction unmatched. The CDR3 extends over 14 amino acids. Germline-derived CDR1 and CDR2 are SGHAT and FQNNGV. Complete variable domain (other parts from reference TRBV11-2 and TRBJ2-1): EAGVAQSPRYKIIEKRQSVAFWCNPISGHATLYWYQQILGQGPKLLIQFQNNGVVDDSQLPKDRFSAERLKGVDSTLKIQPAKLEDSAVYLCASSFLTGGNEQFFGPGTRLTVL.

V usage is TRBV27 and J usage is TRBJ1-4, with 8 positions matching TRBD1. With 2 bases clipped from V and 8 bases from J, the junction kept 7 bases outside the gene matches. This CDR3 spans 15 amino acids. Looked up from germline, CDR1 is MNHEY and CDR2 is SMNVEV (reference sequence). CDR3: CASSLMQGAREKLFF. DNA for the CDR3: TGTGCCAGCAGTTTAATGCAGGGGGCAAGAGAAAAACTGTTTTTT. The variable domain in full, completed from reference TRBV27 and TRBJ1-4, reads EAQVTQNPRYLITVTGKKLTVTCSQNMNHEYMSWYRQDPGLGLRQIYYSMNVEVTDKGDVPEGYKVSRKEKRNFPLILESPSPNQTSLYFCASSLMQGAREKLFFGSGTQLSVL.

The chain is built from TRBV4-3 and TRBJ2-1, with 7 positions matching TRBD2. CDR1 is LGHNA and CDR2 is YSLEER in the germline V gene. CDR3 length equals 16 residues. V lost 1 base to trimming and J lost 7 bases; unmatched junction nucleotides: 10. The CDR3 is CASSQAWRERLNEQFF. As DNA, the CDR3 is TGCGCCAGCAGCCAAGCCTGGCGGGAGAGGCTGAATGAGCAGTTCTTC.

The V gene is TRBV5-1, the J gene TRBJ1-5, with 9 bases lining up with TRBD1. V shed 2 bases, J shed 5 bases, and the junction held 5 bases outside the gene matches. This CDR3 is 15 amino acids long. Germline values: CDR1 SGHRS, CDR2 YFSETQ. The CDR3 nucleotides read TGCGCCAGCAGCTTTACAGGGGGCCCCGATCAGCCCCAGCATTTT. It is translated as CASSFTGGPDQPQHF.

V is TRBV27 and J is TRBJ1-2; weak D call: TRBD1 (6 bases). The CDR3 length is 14 residues. The germline V gene encodes CDR1 MNHEY and CDR2 SMNVEV (reference sequence). V lost 6 bases to trimming and J lost 1 base, with 12 bases between them. This CDR3 is CASSLDRLNYGYTF. CDR3 nucleotide sequence: TGTGCCAGCAGCCTGGACAGACTTAACTATGGCTACACCTTC.

In nucleotides, the CDR3 is TGCAGTGCTCGGGTTGACACTGAAGCTTTCTTT. Translating it yields CSARVDTEAFF. This chain uses TRBV20-1 with TRBJ1-1; no clear D. V was clipped by 5 bases and J by 3 bases, with 7 bases between them. The CDR3 loop spans 11 amino acids. Germline V gene data show CDR1 as DFQATT and CDR2 as SNEGSKA (reference sequence).

This clone was recorded once. The chain recombines TRBV27 with TRBJ1-1, with D perhaps matching TRBD1 (6 bases). Germline lookup yields CDR1 MNHEY and CDR2 SMNVEV (reference sequence). The CDR3 loop spans 14 amino acids. Between the trimmed V and J ends, which lost 6 bases and 1 base, there was a span of 12 bases. This chain's CDR3 is CASRLTGQNTEAFF. The CDR3 DNA reads as TGTGCCAGCAGGCTGACAGGTCAGAACACTGAAGCTTTCTTT.